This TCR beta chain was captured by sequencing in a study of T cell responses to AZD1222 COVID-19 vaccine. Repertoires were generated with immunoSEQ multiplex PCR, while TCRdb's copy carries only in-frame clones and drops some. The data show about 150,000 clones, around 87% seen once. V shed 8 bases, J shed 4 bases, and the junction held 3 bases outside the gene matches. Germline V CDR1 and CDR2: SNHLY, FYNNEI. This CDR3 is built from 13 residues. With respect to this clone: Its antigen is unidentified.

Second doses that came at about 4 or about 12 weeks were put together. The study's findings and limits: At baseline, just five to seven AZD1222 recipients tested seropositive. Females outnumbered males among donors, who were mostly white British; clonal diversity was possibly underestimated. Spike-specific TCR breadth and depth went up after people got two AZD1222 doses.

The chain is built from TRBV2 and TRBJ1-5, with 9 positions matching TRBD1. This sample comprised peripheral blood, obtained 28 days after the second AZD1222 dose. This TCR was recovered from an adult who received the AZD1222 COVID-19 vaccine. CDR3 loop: CASGQGTNQPQHF. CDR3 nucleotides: TGTGCCAGCGGACAGGGGACTAATCAGCCCCAGCATTTT.